These 4 T cell receptor beta chains came from one sample sequenced in a study of blood T cell repertoires in COVID-19. Data came from immunoSEQ multiplex PCR; TCRdb stores just in-frame clones and leaves some out. The sample has about 310,000 clones; 85% are singletons. Sequenced sample: PBMCs or T cells enriched from blood (not recorded which). The receptors originated from a young woman who had been exposed to COVID-19.

The chain uses TRBV7-2 and TRBJ2-5; D may be TRBD1 (6 bases). The V and J ends lost 4 bases and 5 bases respectively, with 17 bases between them. CDR1 and CDR2 from the germline V gene are SGHTA and FQGNSA. This CDR3 is 15 amino acids long. The CDR3, as DNA: TGTGCCAGCAGCTCCGAGGGCAGGGGCCGGGAGACCCAGTACTTC. Translation: CASSSEGRGRETQYF.

The J gene is TRBJ2-1, the V gene TRBV10-2; TRBD2 agrees at 12 bases. The CDR3 loop spans 20 amino acids. The germline V gene encodes CDR1 WSHSY and CDR2 SAAADI. With 0 bases clipped from V and 2 bases from J, the junction kept 11 bases outside the gene matches. Written as DNA, the CDR3 is TGCGCCAGCAGTGAGTCTGGGTCTAGCGGGGGGGCTCTGCCCTACAATGAGCAGTTCTTC. Encoded protein: CASSESGSSGGALPYNEQFF.

The chain links TRBV7-9 to TRBJ2-1; possibly TRBD2 for D (5 bases). The CDR3 spans 16 residues. The germline gives CDR1 SEHNR, CDR2 FQNEAQ (reference sequence). The V end lost 2 bases, the J end lost 4 bases, and 15 bases lay between the germline ends. CDR3 nucleotides: TGTGCCAGCAGCTTATACCCGGGAAGAAGATACAATGAGCAGTTCTTC. It encodes CASSLYPGRRYNEQFF.

This clone was detected once. This CDR3 is CASSRRLAGGPNTGELFF. CDR3 nucleotide sequence: TGTGCCAGCAGCCGGCGACTAGCGGGGGGTCCCAACACCGGGGAGCTGTTTTTT. The J gene is TRBJ2-2, the V gene TRBV7-2, with TRBD2 matching over 13 bases. J gave up 2 bases and V 5 bases, and 8 bases lay outside the gene matches. This CDR3 comprises 18 residues. Per germline, CDR1 SGHTA and CDR2 FQGNSA.